Following are 22 T cell receptor beta chains from one sample sequenced in a study of blood T cell repertoires in COVID-19. TCRdb keeps only in-frame clones here, not all; method: immunoSEQ multiplex PCR. The table lists fewer than 300,000 clones, approximately 89% of them singletons. The specimen was PBMCs or T cells enriched from blood (not recorded which). The receptors derive from a woman in her thirties or forties with acute COVID-19.

The chain is built from TRBV19 and TRBJ2-3; 8 bases line up with TRBD2. The germline V gene has CDR1 LNHDA and CDR2 SQIVND (reference sequence). This CDR3 has 13 amino acids. V gave up 10 bases and J gave up 3 bases; unmatched junction bases: 6. The CDR3 loop reads CATKRESTDTQYF. The CDR3, as DNA: TGTGCCACAAAGCGGGAGTCTACAGATACGCAGTATTTT.

The V call is TRBV28, the J call TRBJ2-1; 7 positions match TRBD2. With V trimmed by 3 bases and J by 1 base, 3 bases remained unmatched. Germline loops: CDR1 MDHEN, CDR2 SYDVKM. The CDR3 is made up of 15 amino acids. CDR3 in DNA: TGTGCCAGCAGTTTGGGCGGGGGATCCTACAATGAGCAGTTCTTC. Amino acids: CASSLGGGSYNEQFF.

The rearrangement links TRBV29-1 to TRBJ2-2; D unresolved. The germline CDR1 and CDR2 sequences are SQVTM and ANQGSEA. V gave up 3 bases and J gave up 5 bases, with 13 bases separating them. CDR3 length equals 14 residues. The DNA for the CDR3 is TGCAGCGTTGATTTCGCGGTCGGTACCGGGGAGCTGTTTTTT. This translates into CSVDFAVGTGELFF.

The chain couples TRBV4-3 to TRBJ2-2; D might be TRBD2 (5 bases). Deletions cut 4 bases from V and 1 base from J, with 13 bases between. The germline V gene encodes CDR1 LGHNA and CDR2 YSLEER. There are 16 residues in the CDR3. CDR3 DNA sequence: TGCGCCAGCAGCCCAACCCCGGCGGGGAACACCGGGGAGCTGTTTTTT. Translating it yields CASSPTPAGNTGELFF.

The rearrangement links TRBV2 to TRBJ1-1, with TRBD1 matching over 11 bases. The trim removed 1 base at V and 3 bases at J, leaving 7 bases unmatched. Germline V gene lookup returns CDR1 SNHLY and CDR2 FYNNEI. CDR3 length: 17 amino acids. Here the CDR3 reads CASSEVGQGARHTEAFF. The CDR3 nucleotides are TGTGCCAGCAGTGAAGTTGGACAGGGGGCGCGTCACACTGAAGCTTTCTTT.

About this clone: A much larger clone differs by one base, so this may be a read error. The genes are TRBV28 and TRBJ1-3, with D maybe TRBD1 (6 bases). This CDR3 has 14 residues. V was clipped by 4 bases and J by 2 bases, with 9 bases between them. Per the germline V gene, CDR1 is MDHEN and CDR2 is SYDVKM. This CDR3 is CASSSQGAGNTIYF. Written as DNA, the CDR3 is TGTGCCAGCAGTTCACAGGGAGCTGGAAACACCATATATTTT.

With regard to this clone: Other DNA sequences of this sample code for an identical CDR3. This sequence joins TRBV7-2 and TRBJ2-1; 10 bases align to TRBD1. The germline gives CDR1 SGHTA, CDR2 FQGNSA. V lost 1 base and J lost 4; bases outside the gene matches: 1. The CDR3 has 15 residues. For the CDR3, the DNA is TGTGCCAGCAGCTTAGTGGGACAGGGGTACAATGAGCAGTTCTTC. It specifies CASSLVGQGYNEQFF.

The chain employs TRBV6-5 and TRBJ2-1; 9 bases line up with TRBD1. The CDR3 has 14 residues. After removal of 5 bases from V and 8 bases from J, the junction contained 7 bases not matched to a gene. Germline loops: CDR1 MNHEY, CDR2 SVGAGI. CDR3 DNA: TGTGCCAGCAGTCCCGGGACAGGGATATATGAGCAGTTCTTC. This codes for CASSPGTGIYEQFF.

This clone was counted once. This chain uses TRBV7-9 with TRBJ1-2; the D gene is possibly TRBD1 (5 bases). V was pared by 3 bases and J by 3 bases, with 11 bases between. Germline V gene data show CDR1 as SEHNR and CDR2 as FQNEAQ (reference sequence). CDR3 size: 14 residues. The CDR3 DNA reads TGTGCCAGCAGCTTGGCAGGGACTGACTATGGCTACACCTTC. Protein sequence: CASSLAGTDYGYTF.

The chain links TRBV28 to TRBJ2-1; D not certain. Germline CDR1 and CDR2: MDHEN and SYDVKM. Deletions cut 3 bases from V and 5 bases from J, with 5 bases between. The CDR3 sequence is 12 residues long. As DNA, the CDR3 is TGTGCCAGCAGTTTGTCTCACAATGAGCAGTTCTTC. It yields the protein CASSLSHNEQFF.

This rearrangement joins TRBV5-5 to TRBJ2-1; the D gene is possibly TRBD2 (6 bases). CDR3 size: 16 residues. V was clipped by 4 bases and J by 0 bases, with 14 bases between them. The germline CDR1 and CDR2 sequences are SGHKS and YYEKEE (reference sequence). This CDR3 is CASSRGVAASYNEQFF. CDR3 coding DNA: TGTGCCAGCAGCCGGGGAGTAGCGGCCTCCTACAATGAGCAGTTCTTC.

The V and J genes are TRBV23-1 and TRBJ1-5, with D hard to call. TRBV23-1 is an ORF; its function is uncertain. This CDR3 spans 13 amino acids. The CDR3 reads CDKRVDSNQPQHF. DNA of the CDR3: TGCGACAAGCGCGTAGATAGCAATCAGCCCCAGCATTTT.

The chain recombines TRBV10-3 with TRBJ1-3, with TRBD1 matching over 7 bases. With 6 bases clipped from V and 2 bases from J, the junction kept 7 bases outside the gene matches. This CDR3 comprises 15 residues. Germline CDR1 and CDR2: ENHRY and SYGVKD. The CDR3 loop reads CAIRIQGIAGNTIYF. The CDR3 DNA reads TGTGCCATCAGGATACAGGGGATCGCTGGAAACACCATATATTTT.

V gene TRBV11-2 combines with J gene TRBJ1-2; D is perhaps TRBD1 (5 bases). The CDR3 length is 15 residues. Germline-derived CDR1 and CDR2 are SGHAT and FQNNGV. The germline V and J ends were trimmed by 2 bases and 5 bases, with 15 bases remaining between them. The DNA for the CDR3 is TGTGCCAGCAGCTTAAATCAGGGTCCAGAATATGGCTACACCTTC. Amino acids: CASSLNQGPEYGYTF.

The chain carries TRBV11-3 and TRBJ2-1; 8 bases agree with TRBD1. With V trimmed by 2 bases and J by 5 bases, 5 bases remained unmatched. Germline-derived CDR1 and CDR2 are SGHNT and YENEEA. The CDR3 length is 15 residues. The CDR3 protein is CASSLSWTGNNEQFF. The CDR3 DNA is TGTGCCAGCAGCTTAAGTTGGACAGGGAACAATGAGCAGTTCTTC.

The chain links TRBV7-8 to TRBJ1-4; 8 nucleotides agree with TRBD1. Germline V gene lookup returns CDR1 SGHVS and CDR2 FQNEAQ. The CDR3 totals 15 residues. V lost 5 bases and J lost 6; bases outside the gene matches: 8. The CDR3 is CASSTRQGLDEKLFF. In nucleotides, the CDR3 is TGTGCCAGCAGCACCAGACAGGGGCTGGATGAAAAACTGTTTTTT.

V is TRBV5-5 and J is TRBJ2-2, with 7 bases aligning to TRBD1. Germline V CDR1 and CDR2: SGHKS, YYEKEE (reference sequence). The CDR3 spans 17 residues. Trimming took 6 bases from V and 4 from J; bases not matched to a gene: 15. This CDR3 is CASTFPISRGRTGELFF. DNA for the CDR3: TGTGCCAGCACCTTTCCGATATCAAGGGGGCGCACCGGGGAGCTGTTTTTT.

This clone was seen only a few times. DNA of the CDR3: TGTGCCACCAGCAGAGATAGACTTATCGAGCAGTACTTC. It codes for CATSRDRLIEQYF. This chain links TRBV15 with TRBJ2-7; no definite D call. In germline, CDR1 is LNHNV, CDR2 YYDKDF (reference sequence). CDR3 length: 13 amino acids. V was trimmed by 0 bases and J by 6 bases, leaving 9 bases between them.

The chain carries TRBV14 and TRBJ2-7; 11 bases are a match to TRBD1. Germline V gives CDR1 SGHDN, CDR2 FVKESK. The V gene end was trimmed by 2 bases and the J gene end by 3 bases; junction bases not matched to a gene: 6. This CDR3 contains 16 residues. Here the CDR3 DNA reads TGTGCCAGCAGCCAAACCCGGACAGGGGGCCGCTACGAGCAGTACTTC. Its protein product is CASSQTRTGGRYEQYF.

The V call is TRBV5-6, the J call TRBJ1-3; tentatively, D is TRBD1 (5 bases). Germline lookup yields CDR1 SGHDT and CDR2 YYEEEE. The V gene lost 1 base and the J gene lost 0 bases, with 8 bases spanning the gap. The CDR3 has 15 residues. CDR3 bases: TGTGCCAGCAGCTTGAGGGGAGGCTCTGGAAACACCATATATTTT. Amino acids: CASSLRGGSGNTIYF.

The chain employs TRBV18 and TRBJ2-1; the match to TRBD2 covers 8 bases. CDR1 is KGHSH and CDR2 is LQKENI in the germline V gene. J was trimmed by 5 bases and V by 4 bases; bases with no gene match: 4. This CDR3 spans 14 amino acids. DNA for the CDR3: TGTGCCAGCTCACGCGGGAGGAATGACAATGAGCAGTTCTTC. Its translation is CASSRGRNDNEQFF.

This clone has more than one count but fewer than ten. This chain connects TRBV14 to TRBJ1-2, with a weak D call TRBD1 (5 bases). CDR3 size: 15 residues. Trimming stripped 1 base from V and 2 bases from J, with 11 bases between. Germline-derived CDR1 and CDR2 are SGHDN and FVKESK. CDR3 nucleotides: TGTGCCAGCAGCCAAGTATCAGGGTGGAACTATGGCTACACCTTC. Its protein product is CASSQVSGWNYGYTF.